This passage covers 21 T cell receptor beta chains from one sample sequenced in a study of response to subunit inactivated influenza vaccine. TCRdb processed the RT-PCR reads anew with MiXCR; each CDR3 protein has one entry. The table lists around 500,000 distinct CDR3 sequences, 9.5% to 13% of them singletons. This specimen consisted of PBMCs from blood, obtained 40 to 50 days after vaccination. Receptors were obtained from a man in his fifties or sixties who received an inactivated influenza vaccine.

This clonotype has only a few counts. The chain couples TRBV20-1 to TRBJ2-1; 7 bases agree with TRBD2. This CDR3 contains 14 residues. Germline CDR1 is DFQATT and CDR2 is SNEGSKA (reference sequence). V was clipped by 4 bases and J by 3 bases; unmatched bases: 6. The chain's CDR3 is CSAKGTSVYNEQFF. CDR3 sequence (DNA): TGCAGTGCTAAGGGCACTAGCGTCTACAATGAGCAGTTCTTC.

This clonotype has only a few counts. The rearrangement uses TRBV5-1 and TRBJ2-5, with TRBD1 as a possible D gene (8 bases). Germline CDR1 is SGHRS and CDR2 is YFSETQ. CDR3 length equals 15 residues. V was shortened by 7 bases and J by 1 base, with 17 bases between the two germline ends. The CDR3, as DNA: TGCGCCAGCGGCGGACAGGGAGGGATCCAAGAGACCCAGTACTTC. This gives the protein CASGGQGGIQETQYF.

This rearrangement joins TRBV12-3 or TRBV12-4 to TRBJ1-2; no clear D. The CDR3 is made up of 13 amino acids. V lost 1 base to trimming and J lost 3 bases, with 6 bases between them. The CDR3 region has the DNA TGTGCCAGCAGTTTAGATCAATACTATGGCTACACCTTC. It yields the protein CASSLDQYYGYTF.

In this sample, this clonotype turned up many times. The CDR3 sequence is CSVGRAHEQYF. DNA for the CDR3: TGCAGCGTTGGTCGGGCCCACGAGCAGTACTTC. V usage is TRBV29-1 and J usage is TRBJ2-7; D is ambiguous. Trimming shortened V by 4 bases and J by 5 bases, and 9 bases separated the two germline ends. Germline V gives CDR1 SQVTM, CDR2 ANQGSEA. The CDR3 is 11 residues long.

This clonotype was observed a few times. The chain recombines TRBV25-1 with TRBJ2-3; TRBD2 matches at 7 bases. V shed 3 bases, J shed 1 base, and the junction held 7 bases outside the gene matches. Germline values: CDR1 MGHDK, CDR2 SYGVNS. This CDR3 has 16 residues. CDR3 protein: CASSDRRTRGTDTQYF. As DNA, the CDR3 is TGTGCCAGCAGTGATCGGAGGACTAGAGGCACAGATACGCAGTATTTT.

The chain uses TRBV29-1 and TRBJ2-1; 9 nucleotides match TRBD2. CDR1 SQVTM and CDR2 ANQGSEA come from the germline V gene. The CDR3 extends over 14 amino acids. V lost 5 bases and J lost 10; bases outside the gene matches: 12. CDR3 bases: TGCAGCGTTATTTGGCGGGAGGGCCTAGTGGAGCAGTTCTTC. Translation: CSVIWREGLVEQFF.

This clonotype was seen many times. Here the CDR3 DNA reads TGCGCCAGCAGCCTCGGACAGACAGCGGCTAATGAAAAACTGTTTTTT. It is translated as CASSLGQTAANEKLFF. V is TRBV5-1 and J is TRBJ1-4; D is perhaps TRBD1 (6 bases). Germline CDR1 reads SGHRS; CDR2 reads YFSETQ. The CDR3 contains 16 residues. Trimming removed 4 bases at V and 3 bases at J, with 16 bases between.

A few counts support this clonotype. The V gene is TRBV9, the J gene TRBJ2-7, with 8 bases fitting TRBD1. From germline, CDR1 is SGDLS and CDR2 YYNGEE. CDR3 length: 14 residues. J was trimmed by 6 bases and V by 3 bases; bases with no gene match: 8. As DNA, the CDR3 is TGTGCCAGCAGCGGGACAGGGACCAAAGCCGAGCAGTACTTC. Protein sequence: CASSGTGTKAEQYF.

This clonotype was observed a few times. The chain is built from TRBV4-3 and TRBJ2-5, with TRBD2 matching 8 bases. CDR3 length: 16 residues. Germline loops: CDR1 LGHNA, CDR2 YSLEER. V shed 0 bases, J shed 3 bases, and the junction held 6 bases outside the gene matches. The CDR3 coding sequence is TGCGCCAGCAGCCAAGATTTCGGGAGGGCCGAAGAGACCCAGTACTTC. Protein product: CASSQDFGRAEETQYF.

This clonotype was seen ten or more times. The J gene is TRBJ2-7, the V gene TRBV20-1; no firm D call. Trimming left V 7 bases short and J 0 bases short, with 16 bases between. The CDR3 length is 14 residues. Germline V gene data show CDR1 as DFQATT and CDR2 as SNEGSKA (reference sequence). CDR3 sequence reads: CSVNAQSSSYEQYF. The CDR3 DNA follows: TGCAGTGTTAATGCGCAGTCGAGCTCCTACGAGCAGTACTTC.

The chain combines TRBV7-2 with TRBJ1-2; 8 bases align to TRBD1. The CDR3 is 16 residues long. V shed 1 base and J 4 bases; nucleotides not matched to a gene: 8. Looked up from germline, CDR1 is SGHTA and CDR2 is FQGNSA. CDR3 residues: CASSLDGTGIFYGYTF. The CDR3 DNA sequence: TGTGCCAGCAGCTTAGACGGGACAGGAATCTTCTATGGCTACACCTTC. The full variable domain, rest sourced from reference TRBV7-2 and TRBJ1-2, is GAGVSQSPSNKVTEKGKDVELRCDPISGHTALYWYRQSLGQGLEFLIYFQGNSAPDKSGLPSDRFSAERTGGSVSTLTIQRTQQEDSAVYLCASSLDGTGIFYGYTFGSGTRLTVV.

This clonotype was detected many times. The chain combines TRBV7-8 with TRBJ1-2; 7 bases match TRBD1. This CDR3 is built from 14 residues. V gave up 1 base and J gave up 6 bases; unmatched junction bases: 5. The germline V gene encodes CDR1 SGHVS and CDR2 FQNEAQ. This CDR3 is CASSLGPTGDGYTF. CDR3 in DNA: TGTGCCAGCAGCTTAGGGCCCACAGGGGATGGCTACACCTTC.

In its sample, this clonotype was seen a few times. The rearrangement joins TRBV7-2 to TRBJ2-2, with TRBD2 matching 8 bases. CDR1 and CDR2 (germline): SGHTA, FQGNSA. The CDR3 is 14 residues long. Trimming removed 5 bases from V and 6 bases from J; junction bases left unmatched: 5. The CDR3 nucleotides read TGTGCCAGCAGCACGGGGGGGGTGGCCGGGGAGCTGTTTTTT. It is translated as CASSTGGVAGELFF.

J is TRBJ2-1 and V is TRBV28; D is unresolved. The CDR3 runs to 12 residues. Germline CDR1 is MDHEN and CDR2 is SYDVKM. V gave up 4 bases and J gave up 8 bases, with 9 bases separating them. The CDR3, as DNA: TGTGCCAGCAGTTCAGTATCCCATGAGCAGTTCTTC. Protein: CASSSVSHEQFF.

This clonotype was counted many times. CDR3 protein: CSARAGTGVQAFF. Here the CDR3 DNA reads TGCAGTGCTAGAGCGGGGACAGGGGTTCAAGCTTTCTTT. The V gene is TRBV20-1, the J gene TRBJ1-1, with 10 bases that match TRBD1. Losses at the gene ends were 1 base for V and 9 bases for J; bases not matched to a gene: 5. CDR1 and CDR2 from the germline V gene are DFQATT and SNEGSKA (reference sequence). This CDR3 is 13 amino acids long.

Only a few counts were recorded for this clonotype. CDR3 nucleotide sequence: TGTGCCAGTAGTTCAATGGGGTTTACGCAGTATTTT. Translation gives CASSSMGFTQYF. V gene TRBV19 combines with J gene TRBJ2-3, with D unclear. Trimming cost V 5 bases and J 8 bases, with 11 bases left between them. The CDR3 length is 12 residues. Germline V gives CDR1 LNHDA, CDR2 SQIVND (reference sequence). Based on the CDR3 plus reference TRBV19 and TRBJ2-3, the full variable domain is DGGITQSPKYLFRKEGQNVTLSCEQNLNHDAMYWYRQDPGQGLRLIYYSQIVNDFQKGDIAEGYSVSREKKESFPLTVTSAQKNPTAFYLCASSSMGFTQYFGPGTRLTVL.

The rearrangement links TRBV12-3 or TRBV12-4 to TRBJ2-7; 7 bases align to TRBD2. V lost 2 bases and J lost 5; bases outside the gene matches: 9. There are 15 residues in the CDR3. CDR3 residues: CASSLWGVGGDEQYF. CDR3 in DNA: TGTGCCAGCAGTTTATGGGGGGTGGGAGGGGACGAGCAGTACTTC.

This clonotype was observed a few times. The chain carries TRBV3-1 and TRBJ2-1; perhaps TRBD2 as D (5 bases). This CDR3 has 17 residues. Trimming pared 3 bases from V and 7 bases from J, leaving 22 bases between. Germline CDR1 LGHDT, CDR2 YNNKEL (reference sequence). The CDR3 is CASSQYFGRAVRNEQFF. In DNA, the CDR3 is TGTGCCAGCAGCCAGTATTTCGGGCGAGCGGTTAGGAATGAGCAGTTCTTC.

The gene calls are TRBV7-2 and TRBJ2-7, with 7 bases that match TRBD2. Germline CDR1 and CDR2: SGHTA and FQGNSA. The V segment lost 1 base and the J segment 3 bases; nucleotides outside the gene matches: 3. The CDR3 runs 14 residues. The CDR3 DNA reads TGTGCCAGCAGCTTAGGGCGGGAGTACTACGAGCAGTACTTC. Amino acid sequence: CASSLGREYYEQYF.

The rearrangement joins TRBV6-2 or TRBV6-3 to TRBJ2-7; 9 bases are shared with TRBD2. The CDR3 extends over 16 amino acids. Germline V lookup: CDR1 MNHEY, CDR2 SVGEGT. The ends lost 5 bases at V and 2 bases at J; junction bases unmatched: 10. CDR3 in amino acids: CASSRVIAGDAYEQYF. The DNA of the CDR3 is TGTGCCAGCAGTCGCGTTATAGCGGGGGACGCCTACGAGCAGTACTTC.

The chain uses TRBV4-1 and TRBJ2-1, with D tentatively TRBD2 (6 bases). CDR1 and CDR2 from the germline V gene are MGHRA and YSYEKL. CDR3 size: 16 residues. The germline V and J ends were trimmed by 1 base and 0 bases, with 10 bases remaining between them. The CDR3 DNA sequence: TGCGCCAGCAGCCAAGGCGCGGGGAGCTCCTACAATGAGCAGTTCTTC. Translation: CASSQGAGSSYNEQFF.